Following are 5 T cell receptor beta chains from one sample sequenced in a study of cytomegalovirus exposure and HLA in healthy donors. The PCR was carried out with 60 Vbeta primers and 13 Jbeta primers. Profiled with immunoSEQ multiplex PCR; TCRdb holds only in-frame clones, not every one. The table lists around 140,000 clones, approximately 82% of them singletons. The sample comprised PBMCs. These receptors all stem from a middle-aged woman in good health and CMV-seronegative.

The rearrangement joins TRBV28 to TRBJ1-1, with 7 positions matching TRBD1. The germline gives CDR1 MDHEN, CDR2 SYDVKM. J was trimmed by 0 bases and V by 2 bases; bases with no gene match: 9. CDR3 length equals 17 residues. CDR3 nucleotides: TGTGCCAGCAGTTTAATGGGACAGCCCTACATGAACACTGAAGCTTTCTTT. Translation gives CASSLMGQPYMNTEAFF.

Here the CDR3 reads CASSLFGGPYNEQFF. DNA for the CDR3: TGTGCCAGCAGTTTATTTGGGGGCCCCTACAATGAGCAGTTCTTC. This rearrangement joins TRBV27 to TRBJ2-1, with D tentatively TRBD1 (6 bases). V lost 1 base, J lost 2 bases, and 9 bases lay in between. This CDR3 has 15 residues. Germline lookup yields CDR1 MNHEY and CDR2 SMNVEV (reference sequence).

The V gene is TRBV27, the J gene TRBJ1-2, with D unresolved. This CDR3 comprises 12 residues. The ends were cut back, 0 bases at V and 10 bases at J, with 9 bases in the middle. Germline V gives CDR1 MNHEY, CDR2 SMNVEV (reference sequence). The CDR3 sequence is CASSLSGVSYTF. CDR3 sequence (DNA): TGTGCCAGCAGTTTATCCGGAGTTTCCTACACCTTC.

V is TRBV2 and J is TRBJ1-5, with 10 nucleotides matching TRBD1. With 6 bases clipped from V and 6 bases from J, the junction kept 5 bases outside the gene matches. CDR3 size: 14 residues. CDR1 is SNHLY, CDR2 FYNNEI, per germline. CDR3 in amino acids: CASSGDRGGQPQHF. CDR3 DNA: TGTGCCAGCAGCGGGGACAGGGGTGGTCAGCCCCAGCATTTT.

V gene TRBV13 combines with J gene TRBJ2-7, with D possibly being TRBD1 (6 bases). The CDR3 sequence is 14 residues long. Trimming stripped 0 bases from V and 3 bases from J, with 9 bases between. The germline V gene has CDR1 PRHDT and CDR2 FYEKMQ (reference sequence). CDR3 residues: CASSLGTGIYEQYF. DNA of the CDR3: TGTGCCAGCAGCTTAGGGACAGGAATCTACGAGCAGTACTTC.